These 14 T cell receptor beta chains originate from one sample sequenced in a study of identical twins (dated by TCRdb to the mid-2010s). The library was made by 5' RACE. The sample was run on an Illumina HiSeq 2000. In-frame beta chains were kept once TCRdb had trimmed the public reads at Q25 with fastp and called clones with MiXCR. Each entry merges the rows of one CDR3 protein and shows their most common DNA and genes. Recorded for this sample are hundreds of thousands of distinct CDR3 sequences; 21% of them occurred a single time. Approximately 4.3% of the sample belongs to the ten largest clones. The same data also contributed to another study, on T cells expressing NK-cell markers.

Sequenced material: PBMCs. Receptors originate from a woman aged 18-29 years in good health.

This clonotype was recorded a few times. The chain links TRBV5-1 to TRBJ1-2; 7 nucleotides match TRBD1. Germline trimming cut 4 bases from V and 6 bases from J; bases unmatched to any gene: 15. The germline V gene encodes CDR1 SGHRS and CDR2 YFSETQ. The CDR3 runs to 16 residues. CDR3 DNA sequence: TGCGCCAGCAGCCTTGCAAGGGCAGGGGGTGCGGATGGCTACACCTTC. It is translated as CASSLARAGGADGYTF.

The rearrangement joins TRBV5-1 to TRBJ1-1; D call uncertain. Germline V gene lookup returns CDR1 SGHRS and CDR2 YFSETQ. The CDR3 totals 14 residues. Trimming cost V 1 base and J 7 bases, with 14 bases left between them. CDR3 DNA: TGCGCCAGCAGCTTGATCGAGAAGAAGAGTGAAGCTTTCTTT. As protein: CASSLIEKKSEAFF.

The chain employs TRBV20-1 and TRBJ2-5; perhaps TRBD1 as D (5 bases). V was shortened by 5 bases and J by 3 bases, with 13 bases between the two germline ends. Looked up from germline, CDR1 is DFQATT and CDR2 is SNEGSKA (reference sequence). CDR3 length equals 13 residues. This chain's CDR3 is CSALTGTEETQYF. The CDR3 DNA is TGCAGTGCTCTCACAGGAACCGAAGAGACCCAGTACTTC.

The CDR3 nucleotides are TGCGCCAGCAGCTCTTACTTCCAGGGAGGTGGGGCCAACGTCCTGACTTTC. It yields the protein CASSSYFQGGGANVLTF. This chain uses TRBV5-1 with TRBJ2-6; TRBD2 is a possible D gene (6 bases). Trimming took 3 bases from V and 3 from J, leaving 16 bases between them. Per the germline V gene, CDR1 is SGHRS and CDR2 is YFSETQ. The CDR3 consists of 17 residues.

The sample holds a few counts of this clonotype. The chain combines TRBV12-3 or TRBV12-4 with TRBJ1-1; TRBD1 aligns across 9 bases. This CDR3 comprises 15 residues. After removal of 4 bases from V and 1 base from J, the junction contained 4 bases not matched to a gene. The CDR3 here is CASSSYRGRNTEAFF. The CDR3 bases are TGTGCCAGCAGTTCATACAGGGGGCGGAACACTGAAGCTTTCTTT.

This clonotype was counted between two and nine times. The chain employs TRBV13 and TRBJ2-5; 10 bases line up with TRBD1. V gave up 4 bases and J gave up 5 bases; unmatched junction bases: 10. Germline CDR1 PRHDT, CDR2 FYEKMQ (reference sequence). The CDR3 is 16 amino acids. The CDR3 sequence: CASSSAGTGEWETQYF. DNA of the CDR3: TGTGCCAGCAGCTCTGCCGGGACAGGGGAGTGGGAGACCCAGTACTTC.

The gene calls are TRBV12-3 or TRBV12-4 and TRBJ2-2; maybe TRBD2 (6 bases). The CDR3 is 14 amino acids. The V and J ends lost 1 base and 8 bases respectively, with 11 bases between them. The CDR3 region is CASSLGPGAGELFF. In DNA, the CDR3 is TGTGCCAGCAGTTTAGGTCCGGGAGCGGGGGAGCTGTTTTTT.

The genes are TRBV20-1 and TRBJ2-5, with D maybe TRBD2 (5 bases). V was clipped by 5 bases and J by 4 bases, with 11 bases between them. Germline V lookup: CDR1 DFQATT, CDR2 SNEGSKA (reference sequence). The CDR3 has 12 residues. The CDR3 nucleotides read TGCAGTGCTTGGCCCGGGATAGAGACCCAGTACTTC. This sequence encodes CSAWPGIETQYF.

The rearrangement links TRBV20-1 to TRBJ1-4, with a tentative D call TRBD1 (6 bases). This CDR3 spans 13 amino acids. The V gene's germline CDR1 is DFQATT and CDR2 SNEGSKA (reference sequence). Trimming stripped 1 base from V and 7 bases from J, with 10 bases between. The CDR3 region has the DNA TGCAGTGCTAGAGGCGGACAGAGTGAAAAACTGTTTTTT. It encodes CSARGGQSEKLFF.

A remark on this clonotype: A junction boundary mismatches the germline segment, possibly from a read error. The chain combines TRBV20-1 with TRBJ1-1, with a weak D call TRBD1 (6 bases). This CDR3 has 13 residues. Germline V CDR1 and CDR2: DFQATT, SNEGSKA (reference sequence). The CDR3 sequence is CSAILGAGTEAFF. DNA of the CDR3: TGCAGCGCTATATTGGGGGCAGGCACTGAAGCTTTCTTT.

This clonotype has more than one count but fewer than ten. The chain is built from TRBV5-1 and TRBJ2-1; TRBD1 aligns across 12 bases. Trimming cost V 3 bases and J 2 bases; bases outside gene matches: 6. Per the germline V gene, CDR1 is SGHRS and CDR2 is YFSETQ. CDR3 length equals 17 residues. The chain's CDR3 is CASSSGTGGAAYNEQFF. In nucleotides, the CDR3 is TGCGCCAGCAGCTCCGGGACAGGGGGCGCCGCCTACAATGAGCAGTTCTTC.

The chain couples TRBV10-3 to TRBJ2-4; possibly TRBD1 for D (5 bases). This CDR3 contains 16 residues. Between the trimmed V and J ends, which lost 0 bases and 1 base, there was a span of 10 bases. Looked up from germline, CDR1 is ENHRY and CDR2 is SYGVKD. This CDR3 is CAISESPKGAKNIQYF. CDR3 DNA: TGTGCCATCAGTGAGTCCCCCAAGGGGGCCAAAAACATTCAGTACTTC.

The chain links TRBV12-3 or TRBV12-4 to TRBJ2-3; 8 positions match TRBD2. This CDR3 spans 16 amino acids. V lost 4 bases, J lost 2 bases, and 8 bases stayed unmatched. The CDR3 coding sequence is TGTGCCAGCAGTTCCCTAGCGGGTGCTATCACAGATACGCAGTATTTT. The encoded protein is CASSSLAGAITDTQYF.

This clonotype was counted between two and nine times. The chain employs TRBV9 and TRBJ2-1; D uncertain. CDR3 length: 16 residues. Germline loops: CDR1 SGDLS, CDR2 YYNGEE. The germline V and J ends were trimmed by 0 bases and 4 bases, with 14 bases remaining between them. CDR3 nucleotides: TGTGCCAGCAGCGTAGGCCCGGGCCCCAAATACAATGAGCAGTTCTTC. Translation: CASSVGPGPKYNEQFF.